This entry lists 15 T cell receptor beta chains sequenced from one sample in a study of T cells in Graves' hyperthyroidism and ophthalmopathy. Amplified regions were TCR beta CDR3 sequences from RNA transcripts. The TCR CDR3 was amplified in a first-round RT-PCR using the HTBI primer set. TCRdb re-called the multiplex PCR reads with MiXCR, one entry per CDR3 protein. The sample includes about 840,000 distinct CDR3 sequences, roughly 40% of them seen just once. The sample comprised blood. Source of these receptors: a man younger than 30 with Graves' hyperthyroidism.

V gene TRBV25-1 combines with J gene TRBJ1-2; no reliable D call. The length of the CDR3 is 17 residues. Trimming removed 6 bases from V and 0 bases from J, with 20 bases in between. The V gene's germline CDR1 is MGHDK and CDR2 SYGVNS. The CDR3 DNA reads TGTGCCAGCAGCTTACCCACGGGATCCGGAGCTAACTATGGCTACACCTTC. Amino acid sequence: CASSLPTGSGANYGYTF.

Regarding this clonotype: This may come from a read error, since a much larger clone is one base off. V and J are TRBV29-1 and TRBJ1-3; D perhaps matches TRBD1 (5 bases). Germline-derived CDR1 and CDR2 are SQVTM and ANQGSEA. The CDR3 has 15 residues. DNA for the CDR3: TGCAGCGTCGAAGGGACTTCCAGCTCTGGAAACACCATATATTTT. This codes for CSVEGTSSSGNTIYF.

The chain combines TRBV19 with TRBJ1-1; 9 nucleotides align to TRBD1. The CDR3 spans 17 residues. CDR1 LNHDA and CDR2 SQIVND come from the germline V gene (reference sequence). V trimming: 7 bases; J trimming: 4 bases; junction bases outside the gene matches: 16. CDR3 in DNA: TGTGCCAGTACCCCCGGGACAGGGCGCTTTAAGGGCACTGAAGCTTTCTTT. Its protein product is CASTPGTGRFKGTEAFF.

The V and J genes are TRBV19 and TRBJ1-5; TRBD1 matches 7 bases. The CDR3 contains 15 residues. CDR1 and CDR2 from the germline V gene are LNHDA and SQIVND (reference sequence). After removal of 7 bases from V and 2 bases from J, the junction contained 8 bases not matched to a gene. The CDR3: CASIDTGARNQPQHF. In DNA form, the CDR3 reads TGTGCCAGTATTGATACAGGGGCGCGCAATCAGCCCCAGCATTTT.

V gene TRBV6-6 combines with J gene TRBJ2-2; no clear D gene. V lost 2 bases and J lost 6, with 10 bases in between. The CDR3 extends over 14 amino acids. CDR1 and CDR2 (germline): MNHNY, SVGAGI (reference sequence). The DNA for the CDR3 is TGTGCCAGCAGTTACGTCGGCGAGGCCGGGGAGCTGTTTTTT. It yields the protein CASSYVGEAGELFF.

This sequence joins TRBV6-6 and TRBJ1-1; D might be TRBD1 (5 bases). Germline CDR1 is MNHNY and CDR2 is SVGAGI (reference sequence). The V and J ends lost 8 bases and 5 bases respectively, with 15 bases between them. The length of the CDR3 is 13 residues. The CDR3 sequence is CASYPTGGTEAFF. The CDR3 DNA is TGTGCCAGCTATCCGACCGGGGGAACTGAAGCTTTCTTT.

In this sample, this clonotype turned up once. A much larger clone sits a single nucleotide away, making a read error possible. This rearrangement joins TRBV2 to TRBJ2-5, with D uncertain. The V gene lost 11 bases and the J gene lost 4 bases, with 17 bases spanning the gap. Germline values: CDR1 SNHLY, CDR2 FYNNEI. The CDR3 is 13 residues long. The CDR3 DNA sequence: TGTGCCGGCACTGGTCCTTTGAGAGAGACCCAGTACTTC. Its translation: CAGTGPLRETQYF.

The chain joins TRBV4-1 to TRBJ1-1; D is unresolved. V was pared by 4 bases and J by 4 bases, with 16 bases between. Germline V lookup: CDR1 MGHRA, CDR2 YSYEKL. The CDR3 length is 15 residues. In DNA form, the CDR3 reads TGCGCCAGCAGCCGGAATCCCATTCTTAGCACTGAAGCTTTCTTT. This encodes CASSRNPILSTEAFF.

This clonotype was seen more than once but under ten times. A much larger clone sits a single nucleotide away, making a read error possible. The V call is TRBV29-1, the J call TRBJ2-2; no firm D call. From germline, CDR1 is SQVTM and CDR2 ANQGSEA. Trimming left V 6 bases short and J 4 bases short, with 3 bases between. The CDR3 length is 10 residues. CDR3 protein: CSVATGELFF. In nucleotides, the CDR3 is TGCAGCGTCGCCACCGGGGAGCTGTTTTTT.

Note on this clonotype: This may be a read error, as it is one base from a much larger clone. This rearrangement joins TRBV11-1 to TRBJ1-1; D not certain. The CDR3 runs 16 residues. V lost 7 bases to trimming and J lost 3 bases, with 21 bases between them. The V gene's germline CDR1 is SGHAT and CDR2 FQDESV (reference sequence). The CDR3 nucleotides are TGTGCCAGCACCCTGTTGGGAGGCAGGTCGGACACTGAAGCTTTCTTT. Its protein product is CASTLLGGRSDTEAFF.

The CDR3 region has the DNA TGTGCCAGCAGTGTACCGGGTCCAGGCTCCTACGAGCAGTACTTC. As protein: CASSVPGPGSYEQYF. The gene calls are TRBV25-1 and TRBJ2-7; unclear D gene. Trimming shortened V by 4 bases and J by 0 bases, and 13 bases separated the two germline ends. Germline V gene data show CDR1 as MGHDK and CDR2 as SYGVNS. The CDR3 is 15 residues long.

In this sample, this clonotype turned up once. The chain is built from TRBV14 and TRBJ1-1; maybe TRBD1 (6 bases). Trimming took off 8 bases at V and 7 bases at J, with 23 bases between the two ends. The CDR3 length is 15 residues. In germline, CDR1 is SGHDN, CDR2 FVKESK. The CDR3 DNA reads as TGTGCCAGCTCCCAATTCAGGGGCACGGGCGGTGAAGCTTTCTTT. It yields the protein CASSQFRGTGGEAFF.

The chain links TRBV5-6 to TRBJ1-2; D is undetermined. There are 13 residues in the CDR3. Germline CDR1 and CDR2: SGHDT and YYEEEE. V was cut by 1 base and J by 6 bases, with 10 bases left in between. The DNA for the CDR3 is TGTGCCAGCAGCTTGCGGGTGCCGGATGGCTACACCTTC. Translated, it gives CASSLRVPDGYTF.

This clonotype occurred many times. This chain uses TRBV10-3 with TRBJ2-7, with TRBD2 as a possible D gene (6 bases). The CDR3 has 16 amino acids. Per the germline V gene, CDR1 is ENHRY and CDR2 is SYGVKD. V lost 3 bases and J 0 bases, leaving 15 bases between the germline ends. This CDR3 is CAISEGGSGSSYEQYF. The CDR3 coding sequence is TGTGCCATCAGTGAAGGCGGTAGCGGATCCTCCTACGAGCAGTACTTC.

V and J are TRBV5-1 and TRBJ2-5; D may be TRBD1 (6 bases). CDR1 is SGHRS, CDR2 YFSETQ, per germline. The CDR3 extends over 20 amino acids. The V end was cut by 1 base, the J end by 1 base, with 26 bases between. The CDR3 is CASSLNSDRIAFQFQETQYF. CDR3 bases: TGCGCCAGCAGCTTGAATAGTGACAGGATCGCCTTCCAATTCCAAGAGACCCAGTACTTC.